This T cell receptor beta chain was recovered during a study of glioma-infiltrating T cells after dendritic cell vaccination. Whole-study results and caveats: Patients with more pretreatment TILs had longer time to progression and survival.

CDR1 is SGHRS, CDR2 YFSETQ, per germline. This CDR3 has 16 amino acids. The V gene end was trimmed by 0 bases and the J gene end by 6 bases; junction bases not matched to a gene: 6. Clones were sequenced by immunoSEQ multiplex PCR, and TCRdb holds only the in-frame ones, with some missing. The sample carries approximately 36,000 clones, roughly 79% recorded once. With regard to this clone: Its antigen is not identified.

Before vaccination, two weeks after the third vaccination, and at progression, PBMC were collected. V gene TRBV5-1 combines with J gene TRBJ2-3, with 11 bases lining up with TRBD2. The TCR sequence derives from a human donor with glioblastoma. Sequences were derived from blood, sampled before dendritic cell vaccination. In nucleotides, the CDR3 is TGCGCCAGCAGCTTGGTGGGGACTAGCGGATCTGATACGCAGTATTTT. Its protein product is CASSLVGTSGSDTQYF. Full variable domain (outside the CDR3, taken from reference TRBV5-1 and TRBJ2-3): KAGVTQTPRYLIKTRGQQVTLSCSPISGHRSVSWYQQTPGQGLQFLFEYFSETQRNKGNFPGRFSGRQFSNSRSEMNVSTLELGDSALYLCASSLVGTSGSDTQYFGPGTRLTVL.